The source of this T cell receptor (beta chain) is a study of CD8+ T cells in alopecia areata (dated by TCRdb to the late 2010s). For the study in its entirety: The treated patients took part in an open-label pilot trial in which moderate-to-severe alopecia areata was treated with oral tofacitinib at 5 to 10 mg twice daily. immunoSEQ multiplex PCR using 35 Vbeta forward primers and 13 Jbeta reverse primers was used to amplify TCRbeta CDR3 regions. High-throughput TCRbeta sequencing was used to examine T cell clonal expansion in alopecia areata in both the C3H/HeJ mouse model and human patients. Tofacitinib-treated patients had biopsies at baseline and at 4 and 24 weeks of treatment, with a later scalp biopsy in several patients. RNA was extracted with the PAXgene miRNA kit for fixed scalp, the miRNeasy kit for PBMCs, and the RNeasy kit for mouse skin. In humans, TCRbeta sequencing was performed on scalp tissue and on sorted CD4+ and CD8+ peripheral blood T cells from healthy controls and from patients with patchy or totalis/universalis alopecia areata. Scalp clonality was compared among normal scalp (n=4), patchy alopecia areata scalp (n=8), and alopecia totalis/universalis scalp (n=8). Tofacitinib was given for 6 to 18 months, followed by 6 months of follow-up off drug to assess delayed response and recurrence. Results and caveats for the whole study, not just this receptor: TCR sequences shared between patients were less clear than in mice, possibly partly because of HLA diversity in the patient population. Compared with normal scalp, lesional scalp had higher clonality and more expanded CD8+ clones, particularly in alopecia totalis/universalis, a pattern that suggests antigenic drive. Unlike mouse skin, which is dominated by gammadelta T cells, normal human skin has resident alphabeta T cells that are also sequenced, and this complicates analysis of the scalp TCR repertoire.

V was cut back by 4 bases and J by 4 bases, leaving a gap of 17 bases between them. Via the germline V gene (reference sequence), CDR1 is LNHDA and CDR2 SQIVND. Measured from the cysteine to the phenylalanine, the CDR3 is 16 residues long. The CDR3 DNA has 48 bases and is translated from base 1. Library creation used the immunoSEQ multiplex PCR assay. To provide template for TCR sequencing, every sample had RNA extracted and reverse transcribed into cDNA. SuperScript III was used to make first-strand cDNA, primed with a 2:1 mix of oligo-dT and random hexamers. A synthetic immune receptor repertoire was used to assess amplification bias, and residual bias was removed computationally. The authors processed their data as follows. Raw reads were preprocessed for error removal, and CDR3 was defined according to IMGT conventions as running from the conserved cysteine to phenylalanine. Clonality was calculated as 1 minus Shannon entropy normalized by log2 of the number of productive unique TCRs. Whether each scalp clone was CD4 or CD8 was inferred by checking scalp TCRbeta sequences against the CD4 and CD8 repertoires from sorted blood. In TCRdb, the immuneACCESS table is reduced to in-frame sequences with V and J assigned. These tables do not hold every clone; where another copy was compared, an unresolved V gene accounts for under half, and the others remain unexplained. D and trimming were read from the DNA, whereas the V and J calls and clone size are those reported in that table. The sample table shows 150,000 to 200,000 clones, and 59% are seen once. The ten most abundant clones make up around 15% of the sample.

This clone was seen more than once but under ten times. Its antigen remains undetermined. Nothing much larger sits one base from this clone, and base qualities are not available. The time point label, read with the paper, signifies: baseline before oral tofacitinib. Lesional scalp punch biopsies and peripheral blood were obtained from alopecia areata patients. PBMCs were separated by density centrifugation and stained for CD3, CD4 and CD8, after which CD4+ and CD8+ T cells were sorted on a FACSAria. The sequence links TRBV19 to TRBJ2-1; the D gene is perhaps TRBD2, on 7 matching bases. This sequence was found in a human donor with alopecia areata. The specimen comprised CD4+ T cells sorted from blood, sampled at week 0. The CDR3 protein is CASSRGRGGRYNEQFF. The DNA sequence follows: TGTGCCAGTAGTAGGGGTAGGGGGGGCCGATACAATGAGCAGTTCTTC.